This TCR beta chain was obtained from a study of T cell responses to AZD1222 COVID-19 vaccine. The study's findings and limits: Females outnumbered males among donors, who were mostly white British; clonal diversity was possibly underestimated.

The germline V and J ends were trimmed by 3 bases and 7 bases, with 17 bases remaining between them. The CDR3 contains 15 residues. Germline V gene lookup returns CDR1 SGDLS and CDR2 YYNGEE. Assay: immunoSEQ multiplex PCR; the TCRdb copy retains only in-frame clones and omits some. The sample gives 120,000 or so clones, more than 85% of which show up once; roughly 11% is in the top ten. This clone was detected once. Its antigen is still unknown. This specimen consisted of peripheral blood, obtained on day 0 of MenACWY control vaccination. The origin of this receptor is an adult in good health. This chain uses TRBV9 with TRBJ2-1; no clear D. The CDR3 reads CASSGRGGDRNEQFF. Here the CDR3 DNA reads TGTGCCAGCAGCGGACGCGGTGGCGATCGGAATGAGCAGTTCTTC.